A selection of T cell receptor beta chains follows, all from one sample in a study of synovial regulatory T cells in juvenile arthritis. Assay used: immunoSEQ multiplex PCR; TCRdb lists only in-frame clones, some missing. The sample data list under 8,000 clones. Sequencing used Treg cells from blood. Receptors originate from a donor younger than 30 with juvenile idiopathic arthritis. Both conserved end residues are part of each CDR3. Fields, in order: clone size, J gene, V gene, CDR3 length, CDR3 protein. Size is stated for part of the rows, as once, few or many counts, or as a class when the clone is expanded.

>-|TRBJ1-4|TRBV21-1|13
CASRSVPNEKLFF
>-|TRBJ1-2|TRBV19|16
CASSPQRSDQYYGYTF
>-|TRBJ2-1|TRBV9|20
CASSVVPKAGANSSYNEQFF
>medium-sized|TRBJ1-5|TRBV19|14
CASSIAPGPQPQHF
>-|TRBJ2-5|TRBV28|12
CASTRRGETQYF
>-|TRBJ1-5|TRBV7-8|13
CASSLLGYQSQHF
>-|TRBJ1-2|TRBV19|13
CASTGIGQTGRTF
>-|TRBJ1-2|TRBV28|17
CASSLDRAEIRVYGYTF
>-|TRBJ1-1|TRBV5-1|13
CASSLGRVGEAFF
>-|TRBJ2-2|TRBV7-2|16
CASSLVGRGEAGELFF
>-|TRBJ2-2|TRBV7-2|14
CASSLGGVAGELFF
>-|TRBJ1-6|TRBV28|15
CASSLGQLGYVNLHF